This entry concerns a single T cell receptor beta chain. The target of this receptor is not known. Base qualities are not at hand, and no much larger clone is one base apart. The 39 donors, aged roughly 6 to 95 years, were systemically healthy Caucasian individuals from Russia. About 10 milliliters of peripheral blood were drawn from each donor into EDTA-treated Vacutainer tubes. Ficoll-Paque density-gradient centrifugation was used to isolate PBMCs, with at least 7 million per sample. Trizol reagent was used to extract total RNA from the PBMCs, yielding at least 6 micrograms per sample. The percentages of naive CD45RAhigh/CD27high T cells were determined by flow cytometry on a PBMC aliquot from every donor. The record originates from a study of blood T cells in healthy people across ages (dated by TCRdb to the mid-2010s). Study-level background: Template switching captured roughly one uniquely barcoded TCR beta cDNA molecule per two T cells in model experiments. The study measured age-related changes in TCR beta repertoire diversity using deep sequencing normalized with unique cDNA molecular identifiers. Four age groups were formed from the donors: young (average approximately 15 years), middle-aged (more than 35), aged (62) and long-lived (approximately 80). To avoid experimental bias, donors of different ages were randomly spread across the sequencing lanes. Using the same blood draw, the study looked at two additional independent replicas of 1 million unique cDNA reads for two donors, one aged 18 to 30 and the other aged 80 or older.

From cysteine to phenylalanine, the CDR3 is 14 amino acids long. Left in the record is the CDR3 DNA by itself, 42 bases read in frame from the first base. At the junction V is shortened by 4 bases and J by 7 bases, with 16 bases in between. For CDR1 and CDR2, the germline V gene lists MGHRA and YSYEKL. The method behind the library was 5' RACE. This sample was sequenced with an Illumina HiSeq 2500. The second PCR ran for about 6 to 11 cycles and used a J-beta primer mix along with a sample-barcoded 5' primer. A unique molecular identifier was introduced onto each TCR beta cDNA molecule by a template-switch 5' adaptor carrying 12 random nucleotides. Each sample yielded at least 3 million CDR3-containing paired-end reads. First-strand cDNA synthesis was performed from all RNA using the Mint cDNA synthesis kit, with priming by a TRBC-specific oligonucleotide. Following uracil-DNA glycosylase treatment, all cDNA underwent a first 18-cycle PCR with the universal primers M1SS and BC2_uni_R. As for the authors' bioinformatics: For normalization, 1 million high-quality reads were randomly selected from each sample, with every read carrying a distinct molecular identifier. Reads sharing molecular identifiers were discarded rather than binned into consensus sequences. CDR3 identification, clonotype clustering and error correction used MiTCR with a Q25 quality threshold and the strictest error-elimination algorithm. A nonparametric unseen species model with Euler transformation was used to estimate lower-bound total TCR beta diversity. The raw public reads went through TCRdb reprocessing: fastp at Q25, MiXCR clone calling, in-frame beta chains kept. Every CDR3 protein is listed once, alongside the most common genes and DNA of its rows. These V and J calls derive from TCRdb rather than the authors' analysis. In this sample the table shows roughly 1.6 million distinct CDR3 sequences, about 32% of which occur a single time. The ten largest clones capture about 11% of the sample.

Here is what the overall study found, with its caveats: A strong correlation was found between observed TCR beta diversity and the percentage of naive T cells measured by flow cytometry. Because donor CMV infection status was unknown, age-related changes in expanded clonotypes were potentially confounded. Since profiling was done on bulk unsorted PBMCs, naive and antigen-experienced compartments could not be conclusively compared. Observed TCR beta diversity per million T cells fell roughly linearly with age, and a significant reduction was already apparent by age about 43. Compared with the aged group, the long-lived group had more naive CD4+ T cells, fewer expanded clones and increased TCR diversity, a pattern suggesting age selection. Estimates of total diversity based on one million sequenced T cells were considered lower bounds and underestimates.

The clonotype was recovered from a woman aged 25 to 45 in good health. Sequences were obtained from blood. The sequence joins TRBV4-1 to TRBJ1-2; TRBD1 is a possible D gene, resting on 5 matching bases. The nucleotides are TGCGCCAGCAGCCCCTGGACGGGGGAGGCTGGCTACACCTTC. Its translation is CASSPWTGEAGYTF.